These T cell receptor beta chains were read from a single sample in a study of shared clonotypes between healthy human individuals. Libraries were prepared by immunoSEQ multiplex PCR; TCRdb keeps only in-frame clonotypes and omits some of them. The profile shows 550,000 to 700,000 clones, 60% to 75% of them singletons. The sequencing sample was made of memory CD4+ T cells sorted from blood. The source is a woman aged 30 to 39 in good health. The CDR3 runs from the conserved cysteine through the conserved F or W. The D gene is left open where the match is weak. Clone size is shown for a subset of rows, as once, few, many or a class of expanded clone.

V: TRBV5-1; J: TRBJ2-5; size: NA; D: NA; CDR3: CASSRAGEETQYF; DNA: TGCGCCAGCAGCAGGGCAGGGGAAGAGACCCAGTACTTC
V: TRBV28; J: TRBJ2-1; size: NA; D: NA; CDR3: CATRPAGDSYNEQFF; DNA: TGTGCCACCCGCCCGGCTGGTGATTCCTACAATGAGCAGTTCTTC
V: TRBV29-1; J: TRBJ2-5; size: NA; D: TRBD2; CDR3: CSVRAGAETQYF; DNA: TGCAGCGTTCGAGCGGGGGCAGAGACCCAGTACTTC
V: TRBV28; J: TRBJ1-5; size: NA; D: NA; CDR3: CASSFRGRGRNQPQHF; DNA: TGTGCCAGCAGTTTCCGGGGGCGCGGCCGCAATCAGCCCCAGCATTTT
V: TRBV5-1; J: TRBJ2-7; size: NA; D: TRBD2; CDR3: CASSLGTSGRRGPFYEQYF; DNA: TGCGCCAGCAGCTTGGGGACTAGCGGGAGGCGGGGGCCCTTTTACGAGCAGTACTTC
V: TRBV4-1; J: TRBJ2-3; size: NA; D: NA; CDR3: CASSQAPSGHTDTQYF; DNA: TGCGCCAGCAGCCAAGCGCCAAGCGGCCACACAGATACGCAGTATTTT
V: TRBV5-1; J: TRBJ2-3; size: few; D: NA; CDR3: CASSVNRGRQGTDTQYF; DNA: TGCGCCAGCAGCGTAAACCGGGGTCGTCAGGGCACAGATACGCAGTATTTT
V: TRBV20-1; J: TRBJ2-2; size: many; D: NA; CDR3: CSARGAGELFF; DNA: TGCAGTGCTAGGGGGGCCGGGGAGCTGTTTTTT
V: TRBV2; J: TRBJ1-4; size: NA; D: TRBD1; CDR3: CANRGYHEEKLFF; DNA: TGTGCCAACAGGGGATACCACGAGGAAAAACTGTTTTTT
V: TRBV7-3; J: TRBJ1-1; size: NA; D: NA; CDR3: CASSPNTYSEAFF; DNA: TGTGCCAGCAGTCCGAACACTTACTCTGAAGCTTTCTTT
V: TRBV29-1; J: TRBJ2-7; size: few; D: TRBD1; CDR3: CSVDGTGGGLNEQYF; DNA: TGCAGCGTGGATGGAACAGGGGGCGGTCTCAACGAGCAGTACTTC
V: TRBV29-1; J: TRBJ1-1; size: NA; D: NA; CDR3: CSAQDPAEAFF; DNA: TGCAGCGCCCAGGACCCGGCTGAAGCTTTCTTT
V: TRBV19; J: TRBJ2-7; size: NA; D: NA; CDR3: CASSIDPSLASYEQYF; DNA: TGTGCCAGTAGTATAGACCCCTCGTTGGCCTCCTACGAGCAGTACTTC
V: TRBV11-2; J: TRBJ1-2; size: many; D: TRBD1; CDR3: CASSGGTGYGYTF; DNA: TGTGCCAGCAGCGGGGGGACAGGGTATGGCTACACCTTC
V: TRBV5-4; J: TRBJ2-7; size: NA; D: NA; CDR3: CASSLAAAVGEQYF; DNA: TGTGCCAGCAGCTTGGCCGCGGCAGTGGGGGAGCAGTACTTC
V: TRBV6-1; J: TRBJ2-7; size: NA; D: TRBD2; CDR3: CASSEIAGFYAEQYF; DNA: TGTGCCAGCAGTGAGATAGCGGGTTTTTACGCCGAGCAGTACTTC
V: TRBV6-1; J: TRBJ1-5; size: NA; D: NA; CDR3: CASIIGDYSNQPQHF; DNA: TGTGCCAGCATTATCGGAGACTATAGCAATCAGCCCCAGCATTTT
V: TRBV18; J: TRBJ2-3; size: NA; D: TRBD1; CDR3: CASSQDRASDTQYF; DNA: TGTGCCAGCTCTCAGGACAGGGCATCGGATACGCAGTATTTT
V: TRBV5-1; J: TRBJ2-7; size: NA; D: NA; CDR3: CASRGRTAPYEQYF; DNA: TGCGCCAGCAGAGGCAGGACAGCGCCGTACGAGCAGTACTTC
V: TRBV10-1; J: TRBJ2-6; size: NA; D: NA; CDR3: CASSEGSGANVLTF; DNA: TGCGCCAGCAGCGAGGGGTCTGGGGCCAACGTCCTGACTTTC
V: TRBV7-6; J: TRBJ2-2; size: NA; D: TRBD1; CDR3: CASSFTGETGELFF; DNA: TGTGCCAGCAGCTTTACAGGGGAAACCGGGGAGCTGTTTTTT
V: TRBV6-5; J: TRBJ2-7; size: NA; D: TRBD1; CDR3: CASSYSDRGSYEQYF; DNA: TGTGCCAGCAGTTACTCTGACAGGGGATCCTACGAGCAGTACTTC
V: TRBV7-8; J: TRBJ1-1; size: once; D: NA; CDR3: CASSAGDFYTEAFF; DNA: TGTGCCAGCAGCGCCGGGGACTTCTACACTGAAGCTTTCTTT
V: TRBV19; J: TRBJ2-7; size: NA; D: NA; CDR3: CASSIAGHEQYF; DNA: TGTGCCAGTAGCATTGCTGGCCACGAGCAGTACTTC
V: TRBV11-3; J: TRBJ2-5; size: NA; D: NA; CDR3: CASSLTVQETQYF; DNA: TGTGCCAGCAGCCTGACAGTACAAGAGACCCAGTACTTC
V: TRBV27; J: TRBJ1-2; size: once; D: TRBD1; CDR3: CASSFLDRGGGYTF; DNA: TGTGCCAGCAGTTTCTTAGACAGGGGCGGTGGCTACACCTTC
V: TRBV14; J: TRBJ1-2; size: NA; D: NA; CDR3: CASSQVPHGYTF; DNA: TGTGCCAGCAGCCAGGTCCCCCATGGCTACACCTTC
V: TRBV2; J: TRBJ2-3; size: NA; D: NA; CDR3: CASRTDAEITDTQYF; DNA: TGTGCCAGCAGGACCGACGCGGAAATCACAGATACGCAGTATTTT
V: TRBV11-2; J: TRBJ2-3; size: once; D: NA; CDR3: CASSASRGPSTDTQYF; DNA: TGTGCCAGCAGCGCATCTAGGGGCCCTAGCACAGATACGCAGTATTTT
V: TRBV18; J: TRBJ1-5; size: NA; D: TRBD1; CDR3: CASSLNRDRDQPQHF; DNA: TGTGCCAGCTCACTCAACCGGGACAGGGACCAGCCCCAGCATTTT
V: TRBV27; J: TRBJ2-1; size: NA; D: TRBD2; CDR3: CASSPFRDYKVTNEQFF; DNA: TGTGCCAGCAGTCCCTTCCGGGACTACAAGGTTACCAATGAGCAGTTCTTC
V: TRBV7-2; J: TRBJ2-7; size: once; D: NA; CDR3: CASSPTTGMDYEQYF; DNA: TGTGCCAGCAGCCCTACGACAGGAATGGACTACGAGCAGTACTTC
V: TRBV6-5; J: TRBJ1-3; size: NA; D: NA; CDR3: CASKVTETGNTIYF; DNA: TGTGCCAGCAAAGTGACAGAGACTGGAAACACCATATATTTT
V: TRBV2; J: TRBJ1-1; size: NA; D: NA; CDR3: CASRLREQGTEAFF; DNA: TGTGCCAGCAGGTTAAGGGAACAGGGCACTGAAGCTTTCTTT
V: TRBV5-4; J: TRBJ2-7; size: NA; D: TRBD2; CDR3: CASSSRLAGGYEQYF; DNA: TGTGCCAGCAGCTCTAGACTAGCGGGGGGCTACGAGCAGTACTTC
V: TRBV2; J: TRBJ2-2; size: NA; D: TRBD1; CDR3: CASSGQGRAGELFF; DNA: TGTGCCAGCAGTGGACAGGGGAGAGCCGGGGAGCTGTTTTTT
V: TRBV7-2; J: TRBJ2-7; size: NA; D: NA; CDR3: CASSEGSSGTYEQYF; DNA: TGTGCCAGCAGCGAAGGAAGTAGCGGAACCTACGAGCAGTACTTC
V: TRBV7-9; J: TRBJ2-3; size: NA; D: NA; CDR3: CASRRDSDTQYF; DNA: TGTGCCAGCAGGCGGGATTCGGATACGCAGTATTTT
V: TRBV6-5; J: TRBJ1-5; size: NA; D: TRBD1; CDR3: CASSDRGNQPQHF; DNA: TGTGCCAGCAGCGACAGGGGCAATCAGCCCCAGCATTTT
V: TRBV28; J: TRBJ2-7; size: once; D: NA; CDR3: CASSPLGTPYEQYF; DNA: TGTGCCAGCAGTCCTCTTGGGACACCCTACGAGCAGTACTTC
V: TRBV29-1; J: TRBJ2-2; size: NA; D: NA; CDR3: CSVAPGMNTGELFF; DNA: TGCAGCGTTGCGCCGGGAATGAACACCGGGGAGCTGTTTTTT
V: TRBV11-2; J: TRBJ1-4; size: few; D: NA; CDR3: CASSLVDDRPGKELFF; DNA: TGTGCCAGCAGCTTAGTCGATGACAGGCCCGGAAAGGAACTGTTTTTT
V: TRBV5-1; J: TRBJ2-7; size: NA; D: NA; CDR3: CASNSRTDQRPFYEQYF; DNA: TGCGCCAGCAACTCTCGGACCGACCAGCGGCCTTTCTACGAGCAGTACTTC